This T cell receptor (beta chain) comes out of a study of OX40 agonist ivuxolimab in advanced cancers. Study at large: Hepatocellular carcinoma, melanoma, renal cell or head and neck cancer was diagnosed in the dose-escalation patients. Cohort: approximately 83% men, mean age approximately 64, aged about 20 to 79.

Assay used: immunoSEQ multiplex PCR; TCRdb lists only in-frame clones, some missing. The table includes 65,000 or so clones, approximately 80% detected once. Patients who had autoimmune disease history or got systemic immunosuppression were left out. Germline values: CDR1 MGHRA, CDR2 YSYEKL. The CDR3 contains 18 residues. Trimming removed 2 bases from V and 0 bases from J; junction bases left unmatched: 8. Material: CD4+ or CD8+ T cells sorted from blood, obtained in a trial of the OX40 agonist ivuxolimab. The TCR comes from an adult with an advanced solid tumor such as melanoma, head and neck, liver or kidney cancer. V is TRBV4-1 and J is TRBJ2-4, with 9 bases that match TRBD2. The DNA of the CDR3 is TGCGCCAGCAGCCAACCCCCTAGCGGGGAGTTAGCCAAAAACATTCAGTACTTC. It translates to CASSQPPSGELAKNIQYF.